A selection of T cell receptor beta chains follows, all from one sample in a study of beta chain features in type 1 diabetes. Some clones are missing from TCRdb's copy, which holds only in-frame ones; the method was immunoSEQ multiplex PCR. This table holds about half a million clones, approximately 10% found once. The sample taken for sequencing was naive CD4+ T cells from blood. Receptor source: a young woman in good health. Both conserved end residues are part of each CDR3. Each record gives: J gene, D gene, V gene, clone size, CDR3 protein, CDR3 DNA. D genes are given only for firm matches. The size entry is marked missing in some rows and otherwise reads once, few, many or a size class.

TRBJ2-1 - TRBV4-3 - CASSQGRPNEQFF TGCGCCAGCAGCCAAGGCAGGCCCAATGAGCAGTTCTTC
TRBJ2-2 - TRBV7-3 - CASSLWDRSPGELFF TGTGCCAGCAGCTTATGGGATCGGTCCCCCGGGGAGCTGTTTTTT
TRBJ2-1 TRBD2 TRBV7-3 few CASSLSPLAGVEQFF TGTGCCAGCAGCTTAAGTCCCCTAGCGGGAGTTGAGCAGTTCTTC
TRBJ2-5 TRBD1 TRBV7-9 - CASSLRTGPQETQYF TGTGCCAGCAGCTTAAGGACAGGGCCCCAAGAGACCCAGTACTTC
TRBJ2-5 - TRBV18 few CASSLGQQETQYF TGTGCCAGCTCACTTGGACAGCAAGAGACCCAGTACTTC
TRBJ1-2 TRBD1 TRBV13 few CASSPRQGRSGGYTF TGTGCCAGCAGCCCAAGACAGGGCCGTTCGGGTGGCTACACCTTC
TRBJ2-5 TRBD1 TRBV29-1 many CSLDRGKEETQYF TGCAGCCTGGACAGGGGGAAAGAAGAGACCCAGTACTTC
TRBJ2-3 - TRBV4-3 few CASSQDHPTDTQYF TGCGCCAGCAGCCAAGATCACCCCACAGATACGCAGTATTTT
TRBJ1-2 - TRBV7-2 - CASSLDTDYGYTF TGTGCCAGCAGCTTGGACACCGACTATGGCTACACCTTC
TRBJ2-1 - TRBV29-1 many CSFRRVARTEQFF TGCAGCTTCCGGCGGGTCGCCCGTACTGAGCAGTTCTTC
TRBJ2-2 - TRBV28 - CASSLVGGRTGELFF TGTGCCAGCAGTTTGGTCGGGGGCCGCACCGGGGAGCTGTTTTTT
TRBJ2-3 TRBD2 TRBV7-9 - CASSSSGSTDTQYF TGTGCCAGCAGCTCTAGCGGATCCACAGATACGCAGTATTTT
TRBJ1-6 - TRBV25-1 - CASSEPGPHRPLHF TGTGCCAGCAGTGAACCAGGGCCCCATAGACCCCTCCACTTT
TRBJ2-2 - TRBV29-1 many CSVTGAPNTGELFF TGCAGCGTTACCGGAGCTCCGAACACCGGGGAGCTGTTTTTT
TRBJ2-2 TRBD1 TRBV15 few CATGFPGQGNTGELFF TGTGCCACCGGGTTCCCTGGACAGGGGAACACCGGGGAGCTGTTTTTT
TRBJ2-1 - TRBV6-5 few CASSYSRTRGEQFF TGTGCCAGCAGTTACTCTAGGACACGGGGTGAGCAGTTCTTC
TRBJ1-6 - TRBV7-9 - CASSLTGQNNSPLHF TGTGCCAGCAGCCTCACGGGACAAAATAATTCACCCCTCCACTTT
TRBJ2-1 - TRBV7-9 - CASSVKGSSYNEQFF TGTGCCAGCAGCGTGAAGGGGAGCTCCTACAATGAGCAGTTCTTC
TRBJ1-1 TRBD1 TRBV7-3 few CASSFDRGTEAFF TGTGCCAGCAGCTTCGACAGGGGGACTGAAGCTTTCTTT
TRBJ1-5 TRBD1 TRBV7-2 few CASSLVGQGYQPQHF TGTGCCAGCAGCTTAGTGGGACAGGGGTATCAGCCCCAGCATTTT
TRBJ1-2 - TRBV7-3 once CASSLGPPNYGYTF TGTGCCAGCAGCTTAGGTCCACCTAACTATGGCTACACCTTC
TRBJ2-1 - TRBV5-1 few CASSPGTLEEQFF TGCGCCAGCAGCCCAGGGACCTTAGAGGAGCAGTTCTTC
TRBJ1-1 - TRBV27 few CASSLIGNTEAFF TGTGCCAGCAGTTTAATAGGGAACACTGAAGCTTTCTTT
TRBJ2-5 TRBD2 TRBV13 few CASSLTQFGTSEKETQYF TGTGCCAGCAGCTTGACCCAGTTTGGGACTAGCGAGAAAGAGACCCAGTACTTC
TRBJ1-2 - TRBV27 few CASSPLGGGWGYTF TGTGCCAGCAGTCCACTAGGGGGTGGTTGGGGCTACACCTTC
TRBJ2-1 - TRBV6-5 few CASRPGNGYNEQFF TGTGCCAGCAGGCCCGGGAACGGCTACAATGAGCAGTTCTTC
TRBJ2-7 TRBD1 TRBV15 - CATSRGNRGARNEQYF TGTGCCACCAGCAGGGGAAACAGGGGAGCGAGAAACGAGCAGTACTTC
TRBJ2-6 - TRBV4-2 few CASSQDRGWRTGANVLTF TGTGCCAGCAGCCAAGATAGGGGTTGGCGTACTGGGGCCAACGTCCTGACTTTC
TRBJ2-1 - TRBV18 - CASSPVGPRSEQFF TGTGCCAGCTCACCAGTGGGGCCTCGTAGTGAGCAGTTCTTC
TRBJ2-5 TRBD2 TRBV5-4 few CASSLGRTSGQETQYF TGTGCCAGCAGCTTGGGCAGAACTAGCGGACAAGAGACCCAGTACTTC
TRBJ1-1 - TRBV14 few CASSREWDTEAFF TGTGCCAGCAGCCGAGAGTGGGACACTGAAGCTTTCTTT
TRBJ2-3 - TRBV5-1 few CASSLTGRGTDTQYF TGCGCCAGCAGCTTGACGGGAAGAGGCACAGATACGCAGTATTTT
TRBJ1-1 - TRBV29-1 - CSVRGMNTEAFF TGCAGCGTAAGGGGTATGAACACTGAAGCTTTCTTT
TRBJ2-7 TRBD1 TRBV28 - CASSSSTGGNPYEQYF TGTGCCAGCAGTTCCTCGACAGGGGGCAACCCCTACGAGCAGTACTTC
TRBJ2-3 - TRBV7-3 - CASSPDGGTDTQYF TGTGCCAGCAGCCCCGATGGGGGCACAGATACGCAGTATTTT
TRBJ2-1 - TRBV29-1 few CSVSPGSSYNEQFF TGCAGCGTTTCCCCAGGGAGCTCCTACAATGAGCAGTTCTTC
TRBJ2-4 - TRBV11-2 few CASSLDVSRVGIQYF TGTGCCAGCAGCTTAGATGTTAGCAGGGTAGGCATTCAGTACTTC
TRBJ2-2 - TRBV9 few CASSVAVLTGSGELFF TGTGCCAGCAGCGTAGCTGTACTAACGGGGAGCGGGGAGCTGTTTTTT
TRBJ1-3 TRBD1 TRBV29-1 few CSGRGDRASGNTIYF TGCAGCGGGAGAGGAGACAGGGCCTCTGGAAACACCATATATTTT
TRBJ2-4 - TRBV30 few CAWREFQRAAKNIQYF TGTGCCTGGAGGGAGTTCCAGCGGGCCGCCAAAAACATTCAGTACTTC
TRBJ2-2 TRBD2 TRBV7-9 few CASSLRGRAGPTGELFF TGTGCCAGCAGCTTGCGGGGTCGAGCGGGACCCACCGGGGAGCTGTTTTTT
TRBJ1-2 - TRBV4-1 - CASSHADSYGYTF TGCGCCAGCAGCCATGCCGACAGCTATGGCTACACCTTC
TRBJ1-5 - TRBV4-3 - CASSQGGDGPQHF TGCGCCAGCAGCCAGGGGGGCGACGGGCCCCAGCATTTT
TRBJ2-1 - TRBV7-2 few CASSLEVVNEQFF TGTGCCAGCAGCTTAGAGGTTGTCAATGAGCAGTTCTTC
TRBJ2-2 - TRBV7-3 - CASSPQSGELFF TGTGCCAGCAGCCCCCAGTCCGGGGAGCTGTTTTTT
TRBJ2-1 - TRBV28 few CASSLRTVYNEQFF TGTGCCAGCAGCCTCCGGACAGTATACAATGAGCAGTTCTTC
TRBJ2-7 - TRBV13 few CASSRPSLRDTSYEQYF TGTGCCAGCAGCCGGCCCTCTCTACGGGACACCTCCTACGAGCAGTACTTC
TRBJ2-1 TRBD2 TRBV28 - CASSLRGGKQFF TGTGCCAGCAGTTTACGCGGGGGAAAGCAGTTCTTC
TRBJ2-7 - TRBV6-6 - CASSYLRAYEQYF TGTGCCAGCAGTTACCTCAGGGCCTACGAGCAGTACTTC
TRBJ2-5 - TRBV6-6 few CASSYSKGRETQYF TGTGCCAGCAGTTACTCGAAGGGTAGGGAGACCCAGTACTTC
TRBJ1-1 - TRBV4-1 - CASSQVGFITEAFF TGCGCCAGCAGCCAAGTAGGATTTATCACTGAAGCTTTCTTT
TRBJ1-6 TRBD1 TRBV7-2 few CASSRPPTGLRNSPLHF TGTGCCAGCAGCAGACCCCCGACAGGGCTCCGTAATTCACCCCTCCACTTT
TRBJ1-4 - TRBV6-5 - CASSYSKGSEKLFF TGTGCCAGCAGTTACTCGAAAGGGAGCGAAAAACTGTTTTTT
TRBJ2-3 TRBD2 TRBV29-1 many CSVRASGAGDRTQYF TGCAGCGTTCGCGCTAGCGGTGCGGGGGACCGTACGCAGTATTTT
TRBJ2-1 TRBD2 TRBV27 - CASSLFGLAGNEQFF TGTGCCAGCAGTTTATTTGGGCTAGCGGGAAATGAGCAGTTCTTC
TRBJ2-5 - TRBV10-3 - CAIGEETQYF TGTGCCATCGGTGAAGAGACCCAGTACTTC
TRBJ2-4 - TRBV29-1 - CSVTIQAKNIQYF TGCAGCGTCACGATTCAAGCCAAAAACATTCAGTACTTC